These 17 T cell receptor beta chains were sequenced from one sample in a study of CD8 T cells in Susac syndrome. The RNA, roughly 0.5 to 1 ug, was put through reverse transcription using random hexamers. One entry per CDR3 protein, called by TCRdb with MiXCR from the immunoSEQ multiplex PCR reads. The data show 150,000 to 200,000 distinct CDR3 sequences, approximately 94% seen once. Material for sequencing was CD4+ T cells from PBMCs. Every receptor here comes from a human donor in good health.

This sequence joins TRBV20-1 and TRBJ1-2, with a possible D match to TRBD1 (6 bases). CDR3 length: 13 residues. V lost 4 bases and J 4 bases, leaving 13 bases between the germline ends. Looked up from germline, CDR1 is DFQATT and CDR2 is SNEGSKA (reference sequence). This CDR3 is CSAKAGTRYGYTF. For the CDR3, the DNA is TGCAGTGCTAAGGCGGGGACACGCTATGGCTACACCTTC.

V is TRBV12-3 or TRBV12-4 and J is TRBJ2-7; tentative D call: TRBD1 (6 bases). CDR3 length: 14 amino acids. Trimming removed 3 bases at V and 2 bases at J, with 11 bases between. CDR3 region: CASSLLDRAYEQYF. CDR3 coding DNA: TGTGCCAGCAGTTTGTTGGACAGAGCCTACGAGCAGTACTTC.

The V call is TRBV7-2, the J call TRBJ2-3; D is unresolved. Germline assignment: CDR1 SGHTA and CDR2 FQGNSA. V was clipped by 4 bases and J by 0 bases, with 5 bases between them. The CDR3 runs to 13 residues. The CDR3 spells CASSYQSTDTQYF. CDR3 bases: TGTGCCAGCAGCTACCAAAGCACAGATACGCAGTATTTT.

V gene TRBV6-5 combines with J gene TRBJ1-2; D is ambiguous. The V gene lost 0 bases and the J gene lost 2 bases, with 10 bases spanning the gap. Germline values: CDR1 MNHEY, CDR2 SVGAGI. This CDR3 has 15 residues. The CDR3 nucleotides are TGTGCCAGCAGTTACTCGTGGGGAGGGAACTATGGCTACACCTTC. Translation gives CASSYSWGGNYGYTF.

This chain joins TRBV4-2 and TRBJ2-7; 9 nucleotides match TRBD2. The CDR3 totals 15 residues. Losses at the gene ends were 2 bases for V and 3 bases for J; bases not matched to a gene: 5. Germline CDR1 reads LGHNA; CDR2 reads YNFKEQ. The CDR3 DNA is TGTGCCAGCAGCCAAAGGCTAGCGGGGCACTACGAGCAGTACTTC. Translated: CASSQRLAGHYEQYF.

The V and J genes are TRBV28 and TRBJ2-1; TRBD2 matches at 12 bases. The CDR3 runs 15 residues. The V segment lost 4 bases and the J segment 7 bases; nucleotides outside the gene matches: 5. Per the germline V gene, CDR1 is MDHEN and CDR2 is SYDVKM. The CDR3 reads CASSSTSGRRNEQFF. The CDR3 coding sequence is TGTGCCAGCAGTTCCACTAGCGGGAGGAGGAATGAGCAGTTCTTC.

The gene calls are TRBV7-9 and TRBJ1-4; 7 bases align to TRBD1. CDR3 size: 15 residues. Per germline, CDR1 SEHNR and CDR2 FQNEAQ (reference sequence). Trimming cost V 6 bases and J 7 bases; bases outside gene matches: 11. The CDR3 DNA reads TGTGCCAGCAGTACTAACGGGGGGACAGTTGAAAAACTGTTTTTT. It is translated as CASSTNGGTVEKLFF.

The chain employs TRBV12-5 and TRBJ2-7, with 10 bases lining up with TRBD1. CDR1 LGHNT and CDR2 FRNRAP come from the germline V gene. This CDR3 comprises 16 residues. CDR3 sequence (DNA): TGTGACATCTGGGGGAAAGCGGGACAGGGGTGCTACGAGCAGTACTTC. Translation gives CDIWGKAGQGCYEQYF. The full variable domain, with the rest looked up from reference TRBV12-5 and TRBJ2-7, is DARVTQTPRHKVTEMGQEVTMRCQPILGHNTVFWYRQTMMQGLELLAYFRNRAPLDDSGMPKDRFSAEMPDATLATLKIQPSEPRDSAVYFCDIWGKAGQGCYEQYFGPGTRLTVT.

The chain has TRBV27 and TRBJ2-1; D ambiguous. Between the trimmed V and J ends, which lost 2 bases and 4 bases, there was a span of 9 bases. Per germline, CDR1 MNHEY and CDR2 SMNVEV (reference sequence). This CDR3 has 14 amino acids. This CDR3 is CASSLVLGYNEQFF. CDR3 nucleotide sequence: TGTGCCAGCAGTTTAGTTCTGGGGTACAATGAGCAGTTCTTC.

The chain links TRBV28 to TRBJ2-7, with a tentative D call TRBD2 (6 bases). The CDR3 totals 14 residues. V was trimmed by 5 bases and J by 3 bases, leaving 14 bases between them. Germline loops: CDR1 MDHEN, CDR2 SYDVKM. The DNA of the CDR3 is TGTGCCAGCAGTACACCGGGACTCCACTACGAGCAGTACTTC. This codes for CASSTPGLHYEQYF. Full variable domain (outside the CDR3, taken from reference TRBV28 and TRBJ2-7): DVKVTQSSRYLVKRTGEKVFLECVQDMDHENMFWYRQDPGLGLRLIYFSYDVKMKEKGDIPEGYSVSREKKERFSLILESASTNQTSMYLCASSTPGLHYEQYFGPGTRLTVT.

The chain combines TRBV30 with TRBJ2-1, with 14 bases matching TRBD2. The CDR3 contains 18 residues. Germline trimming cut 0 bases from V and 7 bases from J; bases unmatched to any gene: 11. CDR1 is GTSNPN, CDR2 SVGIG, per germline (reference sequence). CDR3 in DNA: TGTGCCTGGAGTGTCATCCGCGGGACTAGCGGGAGACAAAATGAGCAGTTCTTC. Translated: CAWSVIRGTSGRQNEQFF. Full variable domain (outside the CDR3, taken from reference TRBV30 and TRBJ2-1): SQTIHQWPATLVQPVGSPLSLECTVEGTSNPNLYWYRQAAGRGLQLLFYSVGIGQISSEVPQNLSASRPQDRQFILSSKKLLLSDSGFYLCAWSVIRGTSGRQNEQFFGPGTRLTVL.

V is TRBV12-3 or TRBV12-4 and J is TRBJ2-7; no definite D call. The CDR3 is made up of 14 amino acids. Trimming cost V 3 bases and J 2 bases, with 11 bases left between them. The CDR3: CASSFSGSTYEQYF. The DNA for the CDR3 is TGTGCCAGCAGTTTCTCCGGTTCTACCTACGAGCAGTACTTC.

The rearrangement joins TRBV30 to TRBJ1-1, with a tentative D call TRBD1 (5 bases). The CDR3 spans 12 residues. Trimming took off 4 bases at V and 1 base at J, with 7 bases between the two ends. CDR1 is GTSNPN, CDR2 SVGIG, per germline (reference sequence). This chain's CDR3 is CAWKGENTEAFF. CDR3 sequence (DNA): TGTGCCTGGAAAGGGGAGAACACTGAAGCTTTCTTT.

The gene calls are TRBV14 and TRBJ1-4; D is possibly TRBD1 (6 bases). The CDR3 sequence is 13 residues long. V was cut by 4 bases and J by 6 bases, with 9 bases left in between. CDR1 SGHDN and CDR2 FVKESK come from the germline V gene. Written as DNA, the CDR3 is TGTGCCAGCAGCCGTACAGGGTATGAAAAACTGTTTTTT. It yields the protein CASSRTGYEKLFF.

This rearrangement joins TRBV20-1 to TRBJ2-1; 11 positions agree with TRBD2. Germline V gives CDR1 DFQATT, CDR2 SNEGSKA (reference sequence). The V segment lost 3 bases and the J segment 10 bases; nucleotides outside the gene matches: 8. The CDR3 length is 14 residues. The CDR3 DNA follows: TGCAGTGCTAGTGGGTCTAGCGGGAGGATAGAGCAGTTCTTC. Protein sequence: CSASGSSGRIEQFF.

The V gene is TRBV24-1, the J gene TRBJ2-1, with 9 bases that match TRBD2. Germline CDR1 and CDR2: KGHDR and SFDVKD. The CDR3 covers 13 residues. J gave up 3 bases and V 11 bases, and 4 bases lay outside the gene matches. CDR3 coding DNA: TGTGCCATAGCGGGAGCCAACTACAATGAGCAGTTCTTC. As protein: CAIAGANYNEQFF.

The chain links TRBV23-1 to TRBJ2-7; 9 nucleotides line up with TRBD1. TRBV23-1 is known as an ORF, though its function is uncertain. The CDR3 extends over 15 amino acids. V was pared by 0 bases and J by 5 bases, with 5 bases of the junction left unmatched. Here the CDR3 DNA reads TGCGCCAGCAGTCAATCGGGGGACAGGGCCCACGAGCAGTACTTC. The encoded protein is CASSQSGDRAHEQYF.